This T cell receptor beta chain originates from a study of cytomegalovirus exposure and HLA in healthy donors (dated by TCRdb to about 2017). Describing the broader study: In an earlier analysis of fewer than 750 of the donors, around 300 Gb of sequence data and 120 million or so unique TCR beta sequences from roughly 180 million T cells were reported. An earlier analysis of around 580 of the donors used high-throughput TCR beta sequencing to judge whether each TCR beta V gene segment behaved as functional or pseudogenic. In a later genetic analysis, genome-wide SNP genotypes for 398 of the 666 donors were used, and that subset was treated as a discovery cohort. Typing coverage varied by locus: 629-630 donors for A, B, C, DRB1 and DQB1; around 560 for DQA1; 600 to 610 for DPA1; approximately 450 for DPB1. Roughly 5 DR-DQ haplotypes were handled as single units for association and clustering, since linkage in the cohort was strong. Both class I and class II loci were covered by HLA typing, at four-digit resolution. An early release covering just under 650 HLA-typed donors comprised roughly 300 gigabases of sequencing data and 85 million to 100 million unique TCR sequences. In the later analysis, no new phenotypic data were used to find candidate immune exposures; instead, reliance was placed on TCR beta sequences and their occurrence across donors. A later analysis re-examined previously published TCR beta repertoires from roughly 650 donors and added high-resolution HLA genotyping to investigate patterns of TCR occurrence. Of the approximately 400 genotyped donors, approximately 81% were placed in the genetic ancestry cluster associated with self-reported Caucasian donors. The study profiled the T cell repertoires of approximately 700 subjects by immunosequencing and related them to cytomegalovirus serostatus. To predict cytomegalovirus infection status, the study combined high-throughput TCR immunosequencing, statistical association of individual TCRs with disease status, and machine learning. All discovery cohort repertoires had been generated on a single sequencing platform. The study was designed to test whether signatures of past pathogen exposure could be identified by cataloging public T cell receptors. Across some 400 genotyped donors of the cohort, an average of approximately 200,000 unique TCR beta nucleotide sequences per donor were sequenced, and approximately 17% of those sequences were non-productive. In addition to the first cohort of 650 to 750 subjects, a separate validation cohort of 120 different subjects was used. Alongside the repertoire data, information on donor age, sex, ethnicity and CMV serostatus was compiled.

There are a few counts of this clone. What this receptor recognizes is not known. The input lacks base qualities; no much larger clone sits a single base away. The method behind the library was the immunoSEQ multiplex PCR assay. The multiplex PCR relied on a mix of 60 forward primers for TCR Vbeta segments and 13 reverse primers for TCR Jbeta segments. Amplification of the CDR3 region of rearranged TCR beta genes was performed with a multiplex PCR assay on genomic DNA. The amplified TCR beta libraries were sequenced on the Illumina HiSeq System as 87-base-pair reads. On the study's bioinformatics: A later analysis counted tens of millions of unique TCR beta chains across the 700 or so repertoires, and around 9.9 million of these chains were shared by at least two donors. Raw reads were error-corrected and collapsed into unique sequences by a nearest-neighbor algorithm in which closely related sequences were merged to remove PCR and sequencing errors. Alignment of CDR3 sequences to IMGT reference sequences was used to assign V, D and J gene segments. For a sequence to be retained, at least a six-nucleotide match to both a V gene segment and a J gene segment was required. A rearrangement was called productive if the CDR3 had no stop codons and remained in frame with V and J, and every other rearrangement was called non-productive. CDR3 was defined by IMGT convention, running from the second conserved V-encoded cysteine to the conserved J-encoded phenylalanine. The earlier analysis of a few hundred of the donors excluded any sequence lacking an unambiguous match to a single V gene segment. An earlier analysis of fewer than 750 of the donors called V segments functional above 56.7% productive rearrangements and segregating when the between-donor standard deviation exceeded 5%. A statistical classification framework was built for diagnosing cytomegalovirus status from the catalog of TCR beta chain sequences. V and J gene assignment, in a later analysis, came from comparing TCR nucleotide sequences with IMGT/GENE-DB human TR gene sequences. A later analysis assigned CDR3 sequences and most-parsimonious VDJ recombination scenarios with the TCRdist pipeline. A later analysis defined each TCR beta chain by its CDR3 amino acid sequence plus V-gene family, and excluded reads lacking a unique V-gene family. As a way to deal with suspected cross-contamination and a sequencing artifact, a later analysis dropped hundreds of nucleotide sequences that were highly shared and had low generation probability. In a later analysis, a clonal expansion index for each public chain was calculated from normalized within-repertoire ranks of inferred template counts. In a later analysis, generation probabilities were computed with a VDJ recombination model fitted to out-of-frame rearrangements, and the resulting probabilities were checked against IGoR. Hypergeometric tests were used in a later analysis to score TCR-TCR, TCR-HLA and TCR-CMV co-occurrence, with a repertoire-size bias correction applied to the TCR pairs. False discovery rates were estimated in a later analysis by permuting HLA or CMV assignments 20 times. In a later analysis, co-occurring TCRs were grouped with DBSCAN, and TCRdist sequence similarity was added when clustering was performed within HLA-allele-positive subsets. Repertoires with fewer than 30,000 or more than 120,000 public chains, plus five repertoires with anomalous nucleotide sharing, were excluded from co-occurrence clustering. TCRdb mirrors the immuneACCESS table, restricted to in-frame sequences. Some clones are absent from its copies; in checked studies, under half trace to an unresolved V gene, and the reason for the others is unknown. From that table come the V and J calls and clone size; the DNA was used to work out D and trimming. The sample data list 150,000 to 200,000 clones, and around a tenth of these were observed just once. Together, the top ten hold 1% to 1.5% of the sample.

In total, roughly 670 healthy bone marrow donors made up the cohort. Cohort members were all nominally healthy when sampled, although unrecorded immune exposures were likely present. The donor was CMV seropositive and was included in the group of 250 to 300 seropositive cohort members. Each donor provided a peripheral blood sample, and peripheral blood mononuclear cells were used for TCR beta sequencing. Genomic DNA was extracted from the blood cell samples with the Qiagen DNeasy Blood Extraction Kit. Here is what the overall study found, with its caveats: A cluster of highly shared sequence variants was judged likely to be a technical artifact of the sequencing pipeline. Compared with the approximately 700-donor mean, donors in an Asian-associated ancestry cluster had fewer N-insertions in productive TCRs, according to a later genetic analysis. A later analysis found that most CMV-associated TCR beta chains appeared HLA-restricted, with HLA associations seemingly driven largely by CMV exposure. An association between a missense DCLRE1C variant and V-gene and J-gene trimming of TCR beta chains was found in a later genetic analysis and replicated in an independent cohort. Correlated functional status among segregating V segments might be attributable to linkage disequilibrium, but an unknown experimental factor could not be ruled out. HLA typing was unavailable for some donors at each locus, so association tests used only the typed subset. For the cohort, immune exposure information was limited to CMV serostatus. In a later analysis, some 18,000 TCR beta sequences were associated with specific HLA alleles at a false discovery rate of 0.05. Only TCR beta chains were sequenced in this cohort, and the absence of alpha or paired-chain data limited detectable features. A further reported finding was that TCR beta sequences accurately predicted the HLA-A and HLA-B alleles for most subjects in the first cohort. When HLA alleles, especially DR and DQ, strongly co-occurred, TCR associations were difficult to assign to individual alleles. The study gave a list of 150 to 200 TCR beta chains associated with cytomegalovirus. Because counts were too low, under 20 rarely observed V segments, including chromosome 9 orphons, were left out of the earlier analysis of approximately 500 of the donors. While some public TCRs were present in many individuals, most TCR sequences turned up only very rarely across donors. In a later analysis, HLA-associated TCR beta chains showed more clonal expansion and lower generation probabilities than non-associated chains that were equally common. Cytomegalovirus status was reported to be diagnosed by the classifier with high specificity and sensitivity in both the original and validation cohorts. A later analysis found that TCR association rates varied across HLA loci, with DRB1 alleles showing the most associated TCRs and HLA-C alleles the fewest. Presence/absence analyses assumed roughly uniform sequencing depth across donors, an assumption that may not hold. The authors suggested that the approach could potentially be generalized to other disease states and immunological phenotypes. Broadly in line with IMGT annotations, most TCR beta V segments showed up in productive rearrangements about 90% or about 30% of the time in an earlier analysis of 587 of the donors. Several of the top co-occurrence clusters appeared to be linked to parvovirus B19, influenza, CMV and Epstein-Barr virus, according to a later analysis. The 87-base-pair reads could not distinguish some IMGT-functional V segments, including TRBV6-2 and TRBV6-3, so those segments were excluded. In vitro tests confirmed that a few of the cytomegalovirus-associated TCR beta chains recognize cytomegalovirus antigens.

The CDR3 measures 15 amino acids from cysteine to phenylalanine. CDR3 DNA is the only sequence kept; it has 45 bases, read in frame from the first base. CDR1 and CDR2, looked up from the germline V gene, are MNHNS and SASEGT. V is pruned by 6 bases and J by 2 bases, leaving 6 bases of the junction without a gene match. The sequence links TRBV6-1 to TRBJ2-1, and 8 junctional nucleotides match TRBD2. Sequencing used PBMCs. This TCR was sampled from a woman aged 30 to 39 in good health and CMV-seropositive. CDR3 reads: CASRVAGRAYNEQFF. DNA sequence: TGTGCCAGCAGGGTAGCGGGGAGGGCCTACAATGAGCAGTTCTTC.